The T cell receptor beta chain described here comes from a study of blood T cells in healthy people across ages. Study-wide context: Template-switching capture recovered about one barcoded beta molecule per two T cells. Whole-study findings and limits: Donor CMV status was unknown, possibly confounding expanded clonotype changes. Diversity of TCR beta per million T cells declined in a roughly linear way with age.

The second PCR ran about 6 to 12 cycles with a sample-barcoded 5' primer and J-beta primers. TCRdb passed the 5' RACE reads through MiXCR, listing each CDR3 protein once. The sample includes hundreds of thousands of distinct CDR3 sequences, less than 45% seen only once; the top ten take 25% to 35%. The table lists this clonotype with many counts. Its specificity is not known. At one of its ends the junction is not consistent with the germline gene, which may arise from a read error. Staff drew around 10 milliliters of peripheral blood from each donor. This CDR3 has 17 residues. The V gene's germline CDR1 is SSHAT and CDR2 FNYEAQ (reference sequence).

The source material was blood. V and J are TRBV7-7 and TRBJ2-3; 9 nucleotides agree with TRBD2. The TCR sequence derives from a man at least 80 years old in good health. The CDR3 loop reads CASSAGLGREGLDTQYF. Written as DNA, the CDR3 is TGTGCTAGCAGCGCCGGACTAGGGCGGGAGGGCCTCGATACGCAGTATTTT.